This T cell receptor (beta chain) was identified during a study of T cell repertoires in cytomegalovirus infection. Overall study context: Evidence of both CMV infection and a matching HLA type came from public TCR beta signatures. Study results and limitations: Ex vivo, HLA-C-restricted CMV-specific TCR beta clonotypes prevailed over the rest of the response. Cumulative frequency of public TCR beta families picked out carriers of CMV plus the relevant HLA.

The germline CDR1 and CDR2 sequences are SGHRS and YFSETQ. V lost 4 bases, J lost 3 bases, and 10 bases lay in between. The CDR3 is 13 amino acids. Each CDR3 protein gets one entry after TCRdb re-called the reads with MiXCR. The data contain hundreds of thousands of distinct CDR3 sequences, about 8.8% of them seen just once; the ten biggest clones take up less than 3%. This clonotype occurred many times. Its target is not known. The chain uses TRBV5-1 and TRBJ1-1, with a possible D match to TRBD1 (5 bases). Input material: PBMCs. This TCR was sampled from a human donor in good health (CMV status not recorded). Some clones in this sample may be carry-over from other donors' samples. The CDR3 DNA is TGCGCCAGCAGCACGGGGGTGTACACTGAAGCTTTCTTT. Protein: CASSTGVYTEAFF.